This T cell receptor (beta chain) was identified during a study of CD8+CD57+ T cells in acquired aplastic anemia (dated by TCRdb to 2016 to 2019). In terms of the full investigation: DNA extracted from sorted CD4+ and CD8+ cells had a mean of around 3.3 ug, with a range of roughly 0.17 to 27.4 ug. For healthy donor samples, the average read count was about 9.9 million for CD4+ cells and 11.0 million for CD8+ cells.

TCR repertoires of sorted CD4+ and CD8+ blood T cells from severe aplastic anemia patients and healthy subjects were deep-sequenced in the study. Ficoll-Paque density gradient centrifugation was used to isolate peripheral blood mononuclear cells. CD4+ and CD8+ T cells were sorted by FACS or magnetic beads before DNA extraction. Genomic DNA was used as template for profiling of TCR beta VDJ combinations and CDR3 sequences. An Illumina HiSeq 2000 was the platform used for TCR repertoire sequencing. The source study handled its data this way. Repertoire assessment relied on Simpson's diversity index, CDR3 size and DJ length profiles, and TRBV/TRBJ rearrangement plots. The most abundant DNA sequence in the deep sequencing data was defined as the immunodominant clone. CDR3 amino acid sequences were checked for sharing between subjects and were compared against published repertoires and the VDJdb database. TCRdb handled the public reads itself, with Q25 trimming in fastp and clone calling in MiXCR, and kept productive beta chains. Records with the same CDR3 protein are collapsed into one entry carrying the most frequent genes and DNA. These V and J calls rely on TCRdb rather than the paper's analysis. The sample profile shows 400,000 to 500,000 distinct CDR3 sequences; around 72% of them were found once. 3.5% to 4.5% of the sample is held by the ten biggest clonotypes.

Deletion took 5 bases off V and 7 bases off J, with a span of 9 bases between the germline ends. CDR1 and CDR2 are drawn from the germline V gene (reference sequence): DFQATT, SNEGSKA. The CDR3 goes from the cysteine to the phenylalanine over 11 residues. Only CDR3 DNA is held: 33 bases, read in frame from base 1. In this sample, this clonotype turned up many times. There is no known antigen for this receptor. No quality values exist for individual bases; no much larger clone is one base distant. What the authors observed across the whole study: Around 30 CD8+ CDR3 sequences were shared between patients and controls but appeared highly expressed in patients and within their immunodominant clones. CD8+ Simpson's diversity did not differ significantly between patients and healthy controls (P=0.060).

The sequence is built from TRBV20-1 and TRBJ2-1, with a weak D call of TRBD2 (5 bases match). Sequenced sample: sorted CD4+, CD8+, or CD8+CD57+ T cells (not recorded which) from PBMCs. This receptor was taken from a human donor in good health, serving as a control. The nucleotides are TGCAGTGCTCACGGGGTTAATGAGCAGTTCTTC. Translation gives CSAHGVNEQFF.